The present TCR beta chain was sequenced within a study of T cell repertoires in aging, cancer and after chemotherapy (dated by TCRdb to about 2019). Notes on the research overall: Donors spanned six age groups from 30 or younger to 70 or older, with at least three individuals per group. In the hematological group, the paired samples taken before and after chemotherapy came from chronic lymphocytic leukemia patients who were treated with regimens based on fludarabine or bendamustine. The full dataset contained about 10 million TCR reads. The study profiled peripheral blood TCR beta repertoires from healthy donors and cancer patients to examine immunoaging and T cell reconstitution after chemotherapy. Alongside around 98 healthy donors serving as a reference group, the cohort included over 200 cancer patients, of whom approximately 94 had hematological cancers and 120 to 130 had solid cancers. The paper as a whole reports these results and caveats: According to the authors, the repertoire data do not allow conclusions to be drawn about immunological memory after chemotherapy. In healthy donors, the decline in TCR diversity with age was mainly explained by loss of richness, whereas in cancer patients loss of evenness was also found to contribute. Untreated patients with hematological or solid cancers showed significantly lower blood TCR diversity and higher clonality than age-matched healthy donors. In both cancer cohorts, the median generation probability rose over the chemotherapy interval, which suggests that the repertoire was reconstituted through rebound thymic output. Hematological cancer patients had infiltration of lymphoid organs, and this infiltration may itself impair thymic emigration or peripheral T cell expansion.

This clonotype was counted only a few times. No cognate antigen has been identified for it. Qualities for individual bases were not recorded, and no much larger clone is one base off. Instead of sorted cells or RNA, genomic DNA extracted from peripheral blood served as the source for amplifying TCR beta rearrangements. The CDR3 runs 16 residues from the cysteine to the phenylalanine. Solely the CDR3 DNA is kept, with 48 bases framed from the first base. The V end gives up 4 bases and the J end 3 bases, leaving 7 bases in the junction not matched to a gene. CDR1 is given as SGHDN and CDR2 as FVKESK, both from the germline V gene. Rearranged TRB sequences spanning V, D and J segments were amplified by multiplex touch-down PCR using a mixed TRB-A/B primer pool. Illumina adapters and sample indices were added to the amplicons in two consecutive PCR reactions performed with Phusion HS II polymerase. The amplicons were purified from gel with the NucleoSpin Gel and PCR Clean-up kit and then assessed with Qubit and an Agilent 2100 Bioanalyzer. Sequencing of the libraries was done on an Illumina MiSeq with paired-end, single-indexed 600-cycle runs. Processing in the source paper ran as follows. TRB sequences were processed with MiXCR versions 2.12 and 3.0.5. Each unique CDR3 nucleotide sequence was counted as one clone, and only productive sequences with at least two reads were retained. Repertoire metrics included Shannon diversity, evenness, clonality (one minus evenness), and alpha-parameterized diversity profiles from alpha 0 to 5. The IGoR algorithm was used to compute generation probabilities of clones in paired pre- and post-chemotherapy samples. The raw public reads went through TCRdb reprocessing: fastp at Q25, MiXCR clone calling, in-frame beta chains kept. Here each entry gathers all rows of one CDR3 protein and keeps the most common genes and DNA. The V and J calls shown here were made by TCRdb, not taken from the authors' results. This sample comprises fewer than 4,500 distinct CDR3 sequences, roughly a quarter of them detected only once. Around a third of the sample rests with the top ten.

The sequence came from a human donor with a blood cancer. Sample: blood. The V and J segments used are TRBV14 and TRBJ2-7, with TRBD2 matching 12 junction bases. The encoded CDR3 is CASSPQLAGGYYEQYF. Here is the DNA: TGTGCCAGCAGCCCACAACTAGCGGGAGGTTACTACGAGCAGTACTTC.